The present T cell receptor (beta chain) was sequenced within a study of blood T cells in healthy people across ages. The study, taken as a whole, reports: TCR beta diversity, measured per million T cells, fell in a roughly linear way with age.

Deletions cut 6 bases from V and 2 bases from J, with 13 bases between. The CDR3 extends over 13 amino acids. Looked up from germline, CDR1 is SQVTM and CDR2 is ANQGSEA. The authors ran a second PCR of about 6 to 11 cycles using a sample-barcoded 5' primer and a J-beta primer mix. Every molecule of cDNA carried a tag from a template-switch adaptor with 12 random nucleotides. MiXCR, applied by TCRdb to the 5' RACE reads, yields one record per CDR3 protein. The table lists about 1.1 million distinct CDR3 sequences, 35% to 40% of them singletons. This clonotype was found many times. As yet, its antigen is unknown.

The sequencing sample was made of blood. The sequence was obtained from a man aged 18 to 29 in good health. The J gene is TRBJ2-5, the V gene TRBV29-1; D is ambiguous. CDR3 nucleotide sequence: TGCAGCGTGGGTTTGAGGTTGCAAGAGACCCAGTACTTC. Protein product: CSVGLRLQETQYF.